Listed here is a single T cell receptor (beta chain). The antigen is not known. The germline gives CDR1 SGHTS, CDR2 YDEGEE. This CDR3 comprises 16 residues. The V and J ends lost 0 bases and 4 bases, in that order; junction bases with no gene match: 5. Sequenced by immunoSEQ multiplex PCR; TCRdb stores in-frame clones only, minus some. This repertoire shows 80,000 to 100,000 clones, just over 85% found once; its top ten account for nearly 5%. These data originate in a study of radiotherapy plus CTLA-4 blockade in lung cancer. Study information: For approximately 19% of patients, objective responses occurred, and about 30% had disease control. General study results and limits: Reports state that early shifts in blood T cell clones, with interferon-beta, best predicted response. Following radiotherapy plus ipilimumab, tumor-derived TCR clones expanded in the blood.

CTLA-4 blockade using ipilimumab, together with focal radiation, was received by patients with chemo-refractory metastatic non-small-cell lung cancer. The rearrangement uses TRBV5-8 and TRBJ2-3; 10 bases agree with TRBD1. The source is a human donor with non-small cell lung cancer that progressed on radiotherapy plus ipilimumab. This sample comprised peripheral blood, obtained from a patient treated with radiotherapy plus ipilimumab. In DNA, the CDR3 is TGTGCCAGCAGCTTGGCCTCTGGGACAGGGGCAGATACGCAGTATTTT. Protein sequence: CASSLASGTGADTQYF.